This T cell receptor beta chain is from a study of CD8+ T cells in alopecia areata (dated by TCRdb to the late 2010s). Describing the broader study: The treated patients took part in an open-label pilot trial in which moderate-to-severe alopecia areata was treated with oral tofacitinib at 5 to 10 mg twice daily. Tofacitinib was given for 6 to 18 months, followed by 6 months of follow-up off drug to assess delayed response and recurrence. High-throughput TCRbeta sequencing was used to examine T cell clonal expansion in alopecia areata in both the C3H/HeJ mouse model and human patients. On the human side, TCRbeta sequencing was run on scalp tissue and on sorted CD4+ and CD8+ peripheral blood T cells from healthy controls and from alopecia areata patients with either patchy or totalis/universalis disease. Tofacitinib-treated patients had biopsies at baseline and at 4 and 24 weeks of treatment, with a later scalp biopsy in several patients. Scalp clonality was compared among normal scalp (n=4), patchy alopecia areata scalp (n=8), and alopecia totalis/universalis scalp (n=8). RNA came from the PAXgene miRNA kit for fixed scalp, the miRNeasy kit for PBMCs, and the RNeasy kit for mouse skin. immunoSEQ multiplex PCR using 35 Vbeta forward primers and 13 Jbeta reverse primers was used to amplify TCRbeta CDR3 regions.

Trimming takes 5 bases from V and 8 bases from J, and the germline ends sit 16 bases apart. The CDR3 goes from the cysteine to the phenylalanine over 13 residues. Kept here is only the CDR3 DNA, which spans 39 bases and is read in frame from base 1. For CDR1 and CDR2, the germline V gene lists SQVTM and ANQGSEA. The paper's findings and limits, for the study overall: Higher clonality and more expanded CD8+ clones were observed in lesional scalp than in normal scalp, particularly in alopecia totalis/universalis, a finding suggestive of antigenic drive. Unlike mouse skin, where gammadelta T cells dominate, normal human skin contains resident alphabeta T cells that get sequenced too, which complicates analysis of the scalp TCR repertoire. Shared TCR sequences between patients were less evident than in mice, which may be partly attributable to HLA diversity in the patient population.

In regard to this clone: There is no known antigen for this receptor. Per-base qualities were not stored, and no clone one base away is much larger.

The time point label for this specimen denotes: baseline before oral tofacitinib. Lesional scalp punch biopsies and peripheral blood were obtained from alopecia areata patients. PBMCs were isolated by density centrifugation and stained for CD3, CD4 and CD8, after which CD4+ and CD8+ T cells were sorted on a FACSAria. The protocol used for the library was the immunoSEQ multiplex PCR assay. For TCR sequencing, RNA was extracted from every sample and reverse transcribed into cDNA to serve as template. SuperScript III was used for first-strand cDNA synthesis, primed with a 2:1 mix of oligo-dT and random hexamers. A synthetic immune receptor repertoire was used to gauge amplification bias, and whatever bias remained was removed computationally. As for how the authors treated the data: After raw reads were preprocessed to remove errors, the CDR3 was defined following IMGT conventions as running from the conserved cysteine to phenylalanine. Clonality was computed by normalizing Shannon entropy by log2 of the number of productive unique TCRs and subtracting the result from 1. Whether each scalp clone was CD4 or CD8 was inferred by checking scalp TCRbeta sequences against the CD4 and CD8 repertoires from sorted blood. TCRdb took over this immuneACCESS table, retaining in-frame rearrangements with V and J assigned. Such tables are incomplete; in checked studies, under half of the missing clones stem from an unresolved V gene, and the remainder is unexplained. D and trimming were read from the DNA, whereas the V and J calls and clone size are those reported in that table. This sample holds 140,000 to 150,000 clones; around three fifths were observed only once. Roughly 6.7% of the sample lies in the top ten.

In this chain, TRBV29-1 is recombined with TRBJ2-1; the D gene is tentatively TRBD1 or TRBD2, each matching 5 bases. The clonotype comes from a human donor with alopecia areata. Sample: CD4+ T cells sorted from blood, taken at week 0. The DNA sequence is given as TGCAGCGTTAGGGGACGGAGTATGGATGAGCAGTTCTTC. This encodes CSVRGRSMDEQFF.